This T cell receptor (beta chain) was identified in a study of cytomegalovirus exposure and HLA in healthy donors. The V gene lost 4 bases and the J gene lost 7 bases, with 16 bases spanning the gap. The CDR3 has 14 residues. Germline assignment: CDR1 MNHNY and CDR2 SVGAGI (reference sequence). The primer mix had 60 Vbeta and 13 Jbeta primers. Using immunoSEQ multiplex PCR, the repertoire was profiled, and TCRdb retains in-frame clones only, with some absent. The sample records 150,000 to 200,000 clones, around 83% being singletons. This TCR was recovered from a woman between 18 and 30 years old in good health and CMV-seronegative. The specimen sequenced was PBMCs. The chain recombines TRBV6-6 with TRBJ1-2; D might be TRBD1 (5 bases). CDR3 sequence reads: CASSSLGGTSGYTF. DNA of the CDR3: TGTGCCAGCAGTTCCCTGGGAGGGACTTCTGGCTACACCTTC.